A selection of T cell receptor beta chains follows, all from one sample in a study of T-cell reconstitution after alpha-beta-depleted transplantation in children. TCRdb fed the PCR reads into MiXCR, producing one record per CDR3 protein. The sample has about 72,000 distinct CDR3 sequences, approximately 7.3% seen once. The specimen was PBMCs from the stem cell graft donor, collected from the stem cell graft. Source of these receptors: a human donor who donated a stem cell graft to a child with acute lymphoblastic leukemia. Both conserved end residues are part of each CDR3. The order of the fields is D gene, V gene, CDR3 protein. D genes are given only for firm matches.

-,TRBV6-2/TRBV6-3,CASRPLGGDRTDTQYF
-,TRBV7-6,CASSSKVGVDTEAFF
-,TRBV2,CASSSTPTFNYQPQHF
-,TRBV27,CASNFKGQPQHF
-,TRBV11-2,CASSLVGKGNEQFF
-,TRBV7-9,CASSSRINIQYF
TRBD1,TRBV7-2,CTSSLDRVGMRPYNEQFF
TRBD1,TRBV29-1,CSVVAGTGDAETQYF
TRBD1,TRBV18,CASSPPRGTGGPNEQFF
-,TRBV12-3/TRBV12-4,CASSFGRPLRETQYF
-,TRBV7-2,CASSSGIGASLANYGYTF
-,TRBV7-9,CASSFGGKPYEQYF
TRBD2,TRBV27,CASTYSGRAYEQFF
-,TRBV7-2,CASSLIGGQTQYF
-,TRBV5-6,CASSIYSATNEKLFF
-,TRBV7-9,CASSPSGDWGYTF
TRBD2,TRBV6-1,CASSEDLAGSYEQYF
-,TRBV7-3,CASSFEVPGELFF
TRBD2,TRBV10-3,CATTSGGDTQYF
TRBD1,TRBV12-3/TRBV12-4,CALPRQGHSYEQYF
-,TRBV4-3,CASSQDMSVDTDTQYF